This T cell receptor (beta chain) is from a study of T cell clonality in common variable immunodeficiency. V was pared by 7 bases and J by 5 bases, with 11 bases between. This CDR3 spans 12 amino acids. Germline V gene data show CDR1 as SQVTM and CDR2 as ANQGSEA. The table lists this clone with many counts. The CDR3 end is not reached by the read, which stops 3 residues before it; the germline J gene fills it in. TCRdb's copy holds only in-frame clones and misses some; the assay was immunoSEQ multiplex PCR. In total the sample includes 30,000 or so clones, none of them seen once. Specimen: peripheral blood mononuclear cells. This chain uses TRBV29-1 with TRBJ2-2; possibly TRBD2 for D (6 bases). This clonotype originated in a person aged 18-70 years in good health. The CDR3 DNA, read in part, is TGCAGCGCGGGGAGCGGGACCGGGGAG. Translated: CSAGSGTGE. The whole CDR3 sequence reads CSAGSGTGELFF.